This T cell receptor beta chain was sequenced during a study of blood T cells in healthy people across ages. Alongside a J-beta primer mix, a sample-barcoded 5' primer served in a second PCR lasting roughly 7 to 11 cycles. MiXCR, run by TCRdb on the 5' RACE reads, gives a single entry per CDR3 protein. The top ten hold 15% to 19% of the sample, which has around 670,000 distinct CDR3 sequences, 25% to 35% seen once. With regard to this clonotype: Its specificity is unknown.

Overall study findings and caveats: More naive CD4+ cells and higher diversity were found in long-lived than in aged donors. A roughly linear age-dependent decrease characterized TCR beta diversity per million T cells.

The CDR3 length is 14 residues. The V end lost 1 base, the J end lost 1 base, and 10 bases lay between the germline ends. Looked up from germline, CDR1 is DFQATT and CDR2 is SNEGSKA (reference sequence). This sequence joins TRBV20-1 and TRBJ1-1; D not resolved. The sequence came from a woman aged 80 or over in good health. The specimen sequenced was blood. The CDR3 sequence is CSARVPRENTEAFF. The CDR3 DNA follows: TGCAGTGCTAGAGTCCCCCGGGAGAACACTGAAGCTTTCTTT.